The TCR beta chain described here comes from a study of control samples from healthy donors and cancer patients. Trimming shortened V by 5 bases and J by 0 bases, and 14 bases separated the two germline ends. The germline V gene has CDR1 SGHTA and CDR2 FQGNSA. The CDR3 has 16 residues. Repertoires were generated with immunoSEQ multiplex PCR, while TCRdb's copy carries only in-frame clones and drops some. The table includes approximately 89,000 clones, more than 75% detected once. This chain joins TRBV7-2 and TRBJ1-5; D unclear. The source material was blood. The sequence was obtained from a woman aged 35 to 49 in good health. As DNA, the CDR3 is TGTGCCAGCAGCCCGGAGGGCGGCGTTAGCAATCAGCCCCAGCATTTT. Translated: CASSPEGGVSNQPQHF.